This TCR beta chain was captured in a study of blood T cell repertoires in COVID-19. The CDR3 runs 15 residues. The germline gives CDR1 SGHDT, CDR2 YYEEEE. Trimming cost V 4 bases and J 3 bases; bases outside gene matches: 6. The table came from immunoSEQ multiplex PCR; TCRdb's copy has only in-frame clones and leaves some out. Counted here are roughly 95,000 clones, roughly 82% occurring once; the ten biggest clones make up 15% to 20%. Input material: peripheral blood. The J gene is TRBJ2-4, the V gene TRBV5-6; 8 bases fit TRBD2. This receptor was taken from a man aged 80 or over with acute or convalescent COVID-19. CDR3 loop: CASSRGRGDKNIQYF. As DNA, the CDR3 is TGTGCCAGCAGCCGAGGGCGGGGGGACAAAAACATTCAGTACTTC.